Here is one T cell receptor (beta chain) with its context. Its antigen remains unidentified. Per the germline V gene, CDR1 is LNHDA and CDR2 is SQIVND (reference sequence). Trimming shortened V by 8 bases and J by 6 bases, and 10 bases separated the two germline ends. CDR3 size: 11 residues. This record comes from a study of CD4+ T cells in melanoma. Overall study results and limits: A reported correlation linked neoantigen-specific CD4+ T cells to CD8+, macrophage and B cell function. Neoantigen-specific CD4+ T cells in melanoma reportedly had diverse differentiation states.

Clones were sequenced by immunoSEQ multiplex PCR, and TCRdb holds only the in-frame ones, with some missing. The sample contains around 100,000 clones, around 92% of which appear only once. The chain is built from TRBV19 and TRBJ1-2; D is possibly TRBD1 (5 bases). Sequencing input: peripheral blood. This clonotype was sampled from a human donor with melanoma. The CDR3 region has the DNA TGTGCCAGTTGGGGGGTCCATGGCTACACCTTC. Residues: CASWGVHGYTF.